Shown below are 7 T cell receptor beta chains from a single sample sequenced in a study of blood T cell repertoires in COVID-19. Method: immunoSEQ multiplex PCR; TCRdb's copy keeps in-frame clones and lacks some. Of around 240,000 clones in the sample, 75% to 90% were seen once. Specimen: PBMCs or T cells enriched from blood (not recorded which). These receptors all stem from a middle-aged man who had been exposed to COVID-19.

This clone turned up a few times. The chain joins TRBV30 to TRBJ2-7; TRBD2 might be the D (6 bases). Germline V gene data show CDR1 as GTSNPN and CDR2 as SVGIG (reference sequence). The germline V and J ends were trimmed by 0 bases and 6 bases, with 12 bases remaining between them. The CDR3 contains 13 residues. DNA for the CDR3: TGTGCCTGGAGTGTTATGCTGGAGGGCGAGCAGTACGTC. Residues: CAWSVMLEGEQYV.

V gene TRBV15 combines with J gene TRBJ2-1; D unresolved. There are 15 residues in the CDR3. The V and J ends lost 0 bases and 0 bases respectively, with 6 bases between them. Germline V gene lookup returns CDR1 LNHNV and CDR2 YYDKDF (reference sequence). The CDR3 DNA reads TGTGCCACCAGCAGAGACAGGAACTCCTACAATGAGCAGTTCTTC. This gives the protein CATSRDRNSYNEQFF.

The V call is TRBV5-1, the J call TRBJ2-7, with D possibly TRBD1 on 5 matching bases. CDR3 length equals 14 residues. The germline V gene has CDR1 SGHRS and CDR2 YFSETQ. Trimming shortened V by 3 bases and J by 1 base, and 11 bases separated the two germline ends. The CDR3 protein is CASSSLTGSYEQYF. The CDR3 DNA sequence: TGCGCCAGCAGCTCGCTTACAGGATCCTACGAGCAGTACTTC.

This chain joins TRBV9 and TRBJ2-3, with 11 positions matching TRBD2. Germline V gene data show CDR1 as SGDLS and CDR2 as YYNGEE. After removal of 4 bases from V and 0 bases from J, the junction contained 1 base not matched to a gene. This CDR3 is built from 15 residues. The CDR3 protein is CASSRTSGSTDTQYF. In DNA form, the CDR3 reads TGTGCCAGCAGCCGGACTAGCGGGAGCACAGATACGCAGTATTTT.

The chain joins TRBV5-1 to TRBJ2-5; no reliable D call. The ends were cut back, 0 bases at V and 5 bases at J, with 11 bases in the middle. This CDR3 has 14 amino acids. Per the germline V gene, CDR1 is SGHRS and CDR2 is YFSETQ. The CDR3 nucleotides are TGCGCCAGCAGCTTGGGATACCTCCGGGAGACCCAGTACTTC. This codes for CASSLGYLRETQYF.

The V and J genes are TRBV3-1 (or the pseudogene TRBV3-2) and TRBJ2-2; D gene uncertain. CDR3 length: 12 amino acids. V shed 8 bases and J shed 6 bases, with 10 bases lying between them. Germline CDR1 is LGHDT and CDR2 is YNNKEL (reference sequence). The CDR3 sequence: CASPNYAGELFF. CDR3 coding DNA: TGTGCCAGCCCTAATTATGCCGGGGAGCTGTTTTTT.

The rearrangement joins TRBV15 to TRBJ1-5, with 8 bases aligning to TRBD1. Per the germline V gene, CDR1 is LNHNV and CDR2 is YYDKDF (reference sequence). CDR3 length equals 16 residues. V was clipped by 5 bases and J by 0 bases; unmatched bases: 6. CDR3 DNA sequence: TGTGCCACCAGCCCACCGGGACAGGTTAGCAATCAGCCCCAGCATTTT. This translates into CATSPPGQVSNQPQHF.